The 32 T cell receptor beta chains below were found in one sample sequenced in a study of shared clonotypes between healthy human individuals (dated by TCRdb to the early 2020s). The method behind the library was the immunoSEQ multiplex PCR assay. In TCRdb, the immuneACCESS table is reduced to in-frame sequences with V and J assigned. These tables do not hold every clone; where another copy was compared, an unresolved V gene accounts for under half, and the others remain unexplained. The sample yields about 460,000 clones; around 77% were counted once. The top ten clones comprise around 12% of the sample. Material: PBMCs. All receptors come from a woman aged 35 to 49 in good health. Some clones in this sample may be carry-over from other donors' samples.

About this clone: A far larger clone is only one base removed, so a read error is likely. The rearrangement joins TRBV29-1 to TRBJ1-1; D not certain. CDR1 and CDR2 (germline): SQVTM, ANQGSEA. The CDR3 runs to 13 residues. The CDR3 sequence is CNVSGNMNTEAFF. As DNA, the CDR3 is TGCAACGTCTCGGGGAACATGAACACTGAAGCTTTCTTT.

The chain couples TRBV5-1 to TRBJ2-3; 9 nucleotides align to TRBD2. The junction had 2 bases not matched to a gene; V was cut back by 0 bases and J by 6 bases. Germline V lookup: CDR1 SGHRS, CDR2 YFSETQ. This CDR3 is 14 amino acids long. The chain's CDR3 is CASSLGTSEDTQYF. The CDR3 DNA reads as TGCGCCAGCAGCTTGGGGACTAGCGAGGATACGCAGTATTTT.

This clone occurred a few times. V and J are TRBV19 and TRBJ2-6; a possible D gene is TRBD1 (6 bases). The CDR3 consists of 15 residues. Germline V CDR1 and CDR2: LNHDA, SQIVND (reference sequence). Trimming removed 6 bases from V and 1 base from J, with 10 bases in between. CDR3 DNA: TGTGCCAGTAGCGGCCAGGGGTCTGGGGCCAACGTCCTGACTTTC. Residues: CASSGQGSGANVLTF.

This clone appeared a single time. The V call is TRBV19, the J call TRBJ1-6; D might be TRBD1 (5 bases). V was pared by 4 bases and J by 7 bases, with 8 bases between. In germline, CDR1 is LNHDA, CDR2 SQIVND (reference sequence). The CDR3 extends over 13 amino acids. As DNA, the CDR3 is TGTGCCAGTAGTACCCGACAGAATTCACCCCTCCACTTT. This sequence encodes CASSTRQNSPLHF. The full variable domain, in which reference TRBV19 and TRBJ1-6 provide the parts outside the CDR3, is DGGITQSPKYLFRKEGQNVTLSCEQNLNHDAMYWYRQDPGQGLRLIYYSQIVNDFQKGDIAEGYSVSREKKESFPLTVTSAQKNPTAFYLCASSTRQNSPLHFGNGTRLTVT.

Turning to this clone: Given a far larger clone just one base away, this is likely a sequencing read error. The chain recombines TRBV4-3 with TRBJ1-5; 7 nucleotides line up with TRBD1. The CDR3 covers 16 residues. Germline CDR1 and CDR2: LGHNA and YSLEER. CDR3 residues: CASSQDSRQGYQPRHF. The CDR3 DNA is TGCGCCAGCAGCCAAGATTCGAGACAGGGTTATCAGCCCCGGCATTTT.

This sequence joins TRBV5-1 and TRBJ1-3, with TRBD1 as a possible D gene (5 bases). The V gene lost 6 bases and the J gene lost 0 bases, with 10 bases spanning the gap. The CDR3 extends over 14 amino acids. The germline CDR1 and CDR2 sequences are SGHRS and YFSETQ. This CDR3 reads CASKGTNSGNTIYF. For the CDR3, the DNA is TGCGCCAGCAAAGGGACTAACTCTGGAAACACCATATATTTT.

A remark on this clone: Given a much more abundant clone one base away, this may be a read error. The same CDR3 arises from other DNA sequences in this sample as well. The chain has TRBV5-1 and TRBJ2-2; 13 bases fit TRBD2. The germline V gene has CDR1 SGHRS and CDR2 YFSETQ. This CDR3 region has 17 residues. This CDR3 is CASTKGLAGANTGELFF. The CDR3 coding sequence is TGCGCCAGCACCAAAGGACTAGCGGGAGCGAACACCGGAGAGCTGTTTTTT. The whole variable domain, filled in from reference TRBV5-1 and TRBJ2-2, reads KAGVTQTPRYLIKTRGQQVTLSCSPISGHRSVSWYQQTPGQGLQFLFEYFSETQRNKGNFPGRFSGRQFSNSRSEMNVSTLELGDSALYLCASTKGLAGANTGELFFGEGSRLTVL.

This rearrangement joins TRBV6-4 to TRBJ2-7; D is ambiguous. V dropped 6 bases and J dropped 2 bases, with 14 bases sitting between them. Per germline, CDR1 MRHNA and CDR2 SNTAGT. The length of the CDR3 is 14 residues. The CDR3 DNA sequence: TGTGCCAGCAGCGATCGAGCGCTTGCCTACGAGCAGTACTTC. Amino acid sequence: CASSDRALAYEQYF.

The chain combines TRBV4-1 with TRBJ2-5, with D perhaps given as TRBD1 or TRBD2 (6 bases each). Germline loops: CDR1 MGHRA, CDR2 YSYEKL. This CDR3 has 16 amino acids. Trimming shortened V by 3 bases and J by 7 bases, and 21 bases separated the two germline ends. The CDR3 nucleotides are TGCGCCAGCAGCCAGATCGGGGGAGACACGACAGGGACCCAGTACTTC. Its protein product is CASSQIGGDTTGTQYF.

The chain combines TRBV28 with TRBJ1-2; D gene unclear. Trimming stripped 8 bases from V and 8 bases from J, with 21 bases between. The CDR3 covers 14 residues. Germline CDR1 and CDR2: MDHEN and SYDVKM. CDR3 region: CASSQPGAAYGYTF. CDR3 nucleotide sequence: TGTGCCAGCTCTCAACCGGGAGCAGCGTACGGCTACACCTTC.

The V call is TRBV10-1, the J call TRBJ1-1; TRBD1 aligns across 8 bases. CDR1 is WNHNN and CDR2 is SYGVQD in the germline V gene (reference sequence). J gave up 8 bases and V 7 bases, and 3 bases lay outside the gene matches. This CDR3 spans 11 amino acids. CDR3 DNA sequence: TGCGCCAGCATTTGGACAGGGGAAGCTTTCTTT. Its protein product is CASIWTGEAFF.

About this clone: A far bigger clonotype differs at one base, so this is likely a read error. V usage is TRBV7-9 and J usage is TRBJ2-3; TRBD1 might be the D (5 bases). The DNA end is a closer match to TRBJ1-5, so the J assignment may be wrong. CDR3 length equals 17 residues. Per the germline V gene, CDR1 is SEHNR and CDR2 is FQNEAQ (reference sequence). CDR3 coding DNA: TGTGCCAGCAGCTTGGGTCTGGGACTAACGCTTACAGATACGCAGCATTTT. Encoded protein: CASSLGLGLTLTDTQHF.

V gene TRBV2 combines with J gene TRBJ1-5; maybe TRBD1 (5 bases). This CDR3 has 15 residues. Trimming removed 4 bases from V and 2 bases from J, with 12 bases in between. Germline CDR1 reads SNHLY; CDR2 reads FYNNEI. The CDR3 sequence is CASSVEWGGNQPQHF. As DNA, the CDR3 is TGTGCCAGCAGTGTCGAGTGGGGCGGCAATCAGCCCCAGCATTTT.

About this clone: With only one base between it and a far larger clone, this is likely a read error. J is TRBJ2-2 and V is TRBV6-4; possible D gene TRBD2, 5 bases. Germline values: CDR1 MRHNA, CDR2 SNTAGT. This CDR3 has 14 amino acids. CDR3: CASSTSTDTGELLF. The CDR3 DNA reads as TGTGCCAGCAGCACATCGACTGACACCGGGGAGCTGCTTTTT.

This clone was detected only a few times. CDR3 region: CASSYGGAHTDTQYF. CDR3 DNA: TGTGCCAGCAGTTACGGGGGAGCACATACAGATACGCAGTATTTT. The rearrangement uses TRBV6-6 and TRBJ2-3, with D perhaps given as TRBD1 or TRBD2 (5 bases each). This CDR3 is built from 15 residues. Trimming removed 2 bases from V and 3 bases from J, with 12 bases in between. Germline V CDR1 and CDR2: MNHNY, SVGAGI (reference sequence).

This clone was picked up one time. CDR3 residues: CASSGTGTSGFEQYF. The CDR3 DNA sequence: TGTGCCAGCAGTGGAACCGGGACTAGCGGATTTGAGCAGTACTTC. This chain uses TRBV27 with TRBJ2-7, with TRBD2 identical over 11 bases. The CDR3 is made up of 15 amino acids. Losses at the gene ends were 5 bases for V and 7 bases for J; bases not matched to a gene: 10. Germline assignment: CDR1 MNHEY and CDR2 SMNVEV (reference sequence).

J is TRBJ2-5 and V is TRBV5-1; 10 bases map to TRBD2. The CDR3 loop spans 15 amino acids. V shed 7 bases and J 3 bases; nucleotides not matched to a gene: 9. Germline CDR1 SGHRS, CDR2 YFSETQ. The CDR3 bases are TGCGCCAGCTCTCCTAGCGGGAGTCCCGAAGAGACCCAGTACTTC. This sequence encodes CASSPSGSPEETQYF.

The chain has TRBV27 and TRBJ1-2; TRBD1 agrees at 7 bases. Germline loops: CDR1 MNHEY, CDR2 SMNVEV (reference sequence). After removal of 5 bases from V and 7 bases from J, the junction contained 7 bases not matched to a gene. This CDR3 has 13 residues. The CDR3: CASSATGFVGYTF. The CDR3 region has the DNA TGTGCCAGCAGTGCGACAGGGTTCGTTGGCTACACCTTC.

CDR3 sequence: CASSFQDRLYEQYF. The CDR3 nucleotides read TGTGCCAGCAGTTTCCAGGACAGACTATACGAGCAGTACTTC. J is TRBJ2-5 and V is TRBV27; weak D call: TRBD1 (6 bases). The DNA end is more similar to TRBJ2-7, so the J call may be wrong. The CDR3 is 14 residues long. The germline gives CDR1 MNHEY, CDR2 SMNVEV (reference sequence).

J is TRBJ1-1 and V is TRBV9; no clear D. This CDR3 contains 17 residues. The germline CDR1 and CDR2 sequences are SGDLS and YYNGEE. The germline V and J ends were trimmed by 2 bases and 0 bases, with 17 bases remaining between them. The CDR3 DNA reads as TGTGCCAGCAGCGTCCACTACCAGCCTCCCATGAACACTGAAGCTTTCTTT. Protein: CASSVHYQPPMNTEAFF.

This clone was recorded once. The genes are TRBV5-4 and TRBJ2-7, with D perhaps TRBD1 (6 bases). Germline loops: CDR1 SGHNT, CDR2 YYREEE (reference sequence). The CDR3 runs to 13 residues. The V end lost 0 bases, the J end lost 7 bases, and 11 bases lay between the germline ends. Written as DNA, the CDR3 is TGTGCCAGCAGCTTGGGACAGGTTACTGAGCAGTACTTC. It codes for CASSLGQVTEQYF.

This chain uses TRBV19 with TRBJ2-3, with D possibly TRBD2 on 6 matching bases. V dropped 2 bases and J dropped 0 bases, with 12 bases sitting between them. Germline V CDR1 and CDR2: LNHDA, SQIVND (reference sequence). The CDR3 is 16 amino acids. The CDR3 coding sequence is TGTGCCAGTAGTATATTGTGGAGCGGGAGCACAGATACGCAGTATTTT. Translating it yields CASSILWSGSTDTQYF.

The rearrangement joins TRBV10-3 to TRBJ2-7, with D possibly TRBD2 on 6 matching bases. Deletions cut 4 bases from V and 1 base from J, with 11 bases between. CDR3 length: 14 amino acids. CDR1 is ENHRY, CDR2 SYGVKD, per germline. CDR3 sequence: CAISAGVLSYEQYF. CDR3 nucleotides: TGTGCCATCAGTGCGGGAGTCTTATCCTACGAGCAGTACTTC.

V gene TRBV28 combines with J gene TRBJ2-7, with D possibly being TRBD2 (5 bases). Germline V lookup: CDR1 MDHEN, CDR2 SYDVKM. CDR3 size: 12 residues. V lost 8 bases and J 3 bases, leaving 11 bases between the germline ends. The CDR3 loop is CASGVGSYEQYF. The CDR3 DNA sequence: TGTGCCAGCGGGGTGGGGAGCTACGAGCAGTACTTC.

This clone was recorded once. The CDR3 is CASSLTGTPYEQYF. DNA of the CDR3: TGTGCCAGCAGTCTGACAGGGACTCCGTACGAGCAGTACTTC. The J gene is TRBJ2-7, the V gene TRBV28; D is possibly TRBD1 (7 bases). Germline values: CDR1 MDHEN, CDR2 SYDVKM. The CDR3 spans 14 residues. The ends were cut back, 5 bases at V and 4 bases at J, with 15 bases in the middle.

In its sample, this clone was seen once. This sequence may be a read error, since a much larger clone differs from it by one base. The chain's CDR3 is CASSQRAESYEQYF. The CDR3 coding sequence is TGCGCCAGCAGCCAGAGGGCAGAGAGCTACGAGCAGTACTTT. The chain links TRBV28 to TRBJ2-7, with D possibly being TRBD2 (5 bases). Germline V gene lookup returns CDR1 MDHEN and CDR2 SYDVKM. The CDR3 is made up of 14 amino acids. The whole variable domain, remainder taken from reference TRBV28 and TRBJ2-7, is DVKVTQSSRYLVKRTGEKVFLECVQDMDHENMFWYRQDPGLGLRLIYFSYDVKMKEKGDIPEGYSVSREKKERFSLILESASTNQTSMYLCASSQRAESYEQYFGPGTRLTVT.

This chain uses TRBV11-2 with TRBJ2-7; D not resolved. Germline V gene lookup returns CDR1 SGHAT and CDR2 FQNNGV. There are 12 residues in the CDR3. Trimming removed 3 bases from V and 7 bases from J, with 10 bases in between. CDR3 sequence reads: CASSLMGTEQYF. As DNA, the CDR3 is TGTGCCAGCAGCTTGATGGGCACTGAGCAGTACTTC.

The chain combines TRBV10-3 with TRBJ2-3; TRBD2 matches 7 bases. The germline V gene encodes CDR1 ENHRY and CDR2 SYGVKD. After removal of 5 bases from V and 2 bases from J, the junction contained 7 bases not matched to a gene. This CDR3 is built from 15 residues. CDR3 nucleotide sequence: TGTGCCATCAGTTCGCTAGCGGACAACACAGATACGCAGTATTTT. Its translation is CAISSLADNTDTQYF.

V is TRBV5-8 and J is TRBJ1-1, with D perhaps TRBD1 (5 bases). Germline CDR1 is SGHTS and CDR2 is YDEGEE. The CDR3 is 13 residues long. V was clipped by 0 bases and J by 3 bases, with 6 bases between them. The CDR3 reads CASSLVGDTEAFF. The CDR3 nucleotides are TGTGCCAGCAGCTTGGTAGGGGACACTGAAGCTTTCTTT.

The rearrangement uses TRBV6-1 and TRBJ2-3; D is possibly TRBD2 (6 bases). Deletions cut 5 bases from V and 4 bases from J, with 10 bases between. CDR3 size: 13 residues. Germline V gene lookup returns CDR1 MNHNS and CDR2 SASEGT. CDR3 amino acids: CASSSGGPDTQYF. In DNA, the CDR3 is TGTGCCAGCAGTTCCGGAGGGCCAGATACGCAGTATTTT.

In nucleotides, the CDR3 is TGTGCCAGCAGTTTATGGGACAGGGGGCGTGGTGAAGCTTTCTTT. The encoded protein is CASSLWDRGRGEAFF. This chain links TRBV28 with TRBJ1-1, with 11 bases aligning to TRBD1. The CDR3 runs 15 residues. V shed 0 bases and J 7 bases; nucleotides not matched to a gene: 4. Germline V gives CDR1 MDHEN, CDR2 SYDVKM.

This clone was counted ten times or more. The chain carries TRBV6-4 and TRBJ1-2, with 10 bases identical to TRBD1. Losses at the gene ends were 0 bases for V and 6 bases for J; bases not matched to a gene: 4. Germline V CDR1 and CDR2: MRHNA, SNTAGT. The CDR3 extends over 15 amino acids. DNA of the CDR3: TGTGCCAGCAGTGACTCGGGGACAGGGGCGGATGGCTACACCTTC. Translation: CASSDSGTGADGYTF.